These T cell receptor beta chains were read from a single sample in a study of T cell repertoires in cytomegalovirus infection. TCRdb ran MiXCR on the reads and lists one entry per CDR3 protein. The repertoire holds some 400,000 distinct CDR3 sequences, with around 32% as singletons. Sequencing input: PBMCs. These receptors were collected from a human donor in good health (CMV status not recorded). Some clones in this sample may be carry-over from other donors' samples. CDR3s include the opening cysteine and the closing phenylalanine or tryptophan. A D gene is named only where the DNA matches it firmly. The size of a clone is reported for some rows only, either as once, few or many, or as a class for expanded clones.

D gene | CDR3 length | J gene | clone size | V gene | CDR3 DNA | CDR3 protein
TRBD2 | 16 | TRBJ2-5 | . | TRBV6-2/TRBV6-3 | TGTGCCAGCAGTTCTTTGATCGGACTAGCGGTTGGGACCCAGTACTTC | CASSSLIGLAVGTQYF
. | 13 | TRBJ2-3 | . | TRBV23-1 | TGCGCCAGCTGGTACCAGGGTGAAGATACGCAGTATTTT | CASWYQGEDTQYF
. | 11 | TRBJ2-1 | . | TRBV10-2 | TGCGCCAGCAGTGAGTCGGTCGAGCAGTTCTTC | CASSESVEQFF
. | 16 | TRBJ1-1 | . | TRBV10-3 | TGTGCCATCAGTGAGCCTGGACGGGGGGCGGGCACTGAAGCTTTCTTT | CAISEPGRGAGTEAFF
TRBD2 | 14 | TRBJ2-3 | . | TRBV2 | TGTGCCAGCAGACGCAACGGGGGGACAGATACGCAGTATTTT | CASRRNGGTDTQYF
TRBD1 | 15 | TRBJ2-1 | . | TRBV5-5 | TGTGCCAGCAGCCCCGGGACAGGGCTTCGCAATGAGCAGTTCTTC | CASSPGTGLRNEQFF
. | 14 | TRBJ2-2 | . | TRBV2 | TGTGCCAGCAGTGAAGCGCTTCTATACGGGGAGCTGTTTTTT | CASSEALLYGELFF
. | 14 | TRBJ2-5 | . | TRBV6-1 | TGTGCCAGCAGTGAATTGGGGTTGGGAGAGTCCCAGTACTTC | CASSELGLGESQYF
. | 16 | TRBJ2-2 | . | TRBV27 | TGTGCCGGACGGAAAAGGAATCCCCCCAACACCGGGGAGCTGTTTTTT | CAGRKRNPPNTGELFF
TRBD1 | 15 | TRBJ1-6 | . | TRBV4-1 | TGCGCCAGCAGCCAAGTGGACAGGGATATTCCACCCCTCCACTTT | CASSQVDRDIPPLHF
TRBD1 | 18 | TRBJ2-2 | many | TRBV11-2 | TGTGCCAGCAGCCTCCTCCCGGGACAGGGAGCGAACACCGGGGAGCTGTTTTTT | CASSLLPGQGANTGELFF
TRBD1 | 16 | TRBJ1-2 | . | TRBV15 | TGTGCCACCAGCAGACCTGGACAGGGTTTGTTCTATGGCTACACCTTC | CATSRPGQGLFYGYTF
. | 14 | TRBJ1-1 | many | TRBV6-5 | TGTGCCAGCAGTTGGACGGAGATGAACACTGAAGCTTTCTTT | CASSWTEMNTEAFF
. | 14 | TRBJ2-1 | . | TRBV20-1 | TGCAGTGCTAGAGCGGGGGAGACCTACAATGAGCAGTTCTTC | CSARAGETYNEQFF
. | 12 | TRBJ2-1 | few | TRBV6-2/TRBV6-3 | TGTGCCAGCAGCTCAGGGGCGCGCGAGCAGTTCTTC | CASSSGAREQFF
TRBD1 | 13 | TRBJ2-3 | . | TRBV11-2 | TGTGCCAGCAGCTTGACAGGGCCAGATACGCAGTATTTT | CASSLTGPDTQYF
. | 16 | TRBJ1-1 | many | TRBV4-1 | TGCGCCAGCAGCCTTCTATACATGACAGTTAACACTGAAGCTTTCTTT | CASSLLYMTVNTEAFF
TRBD2 | 15 | TRBJ2-7 | . | TRBV12-3/TRBV12-4 | TGTGCCAGCAGCCCTCTAGCGGCGGGCTTCTACGAGCAGTACTTC | CASSPLAAGFYEQYF
TRBD1 | 14 | TRBJ1-1 | . | TRBV7-9 | TGTGCCAGCAGCTTAGGACAGGGTGACTATGAAGCTTTCTTT | CASSLGQGDYEAFF
TRBD2 | 15 | TRBJ2-3 | . | TRBV20-1 | TGCAGTGCTAGCTTACTAGCGGGGAGCACAGATACGCAGTATTTT | CSASLLAGSTDTQYF
. | 15 | TRBJ1-1 | many | TRBV7-2 | TGTGCCAGCAGCCCACTACCAGGGGTGAACACTGAAGCTTTCTTT | CASSPLPGVNTEAFF
TRBD2 | 15 | TRBJ2-3 | . | TRBV7-2 | TGTGCCAGCAGCAATAGCGGGGGTCGCACAGATACGCAGTATTTT | CASSNSGGRTDTQYF
TRBD2 | 16 | TRBJ2-5 | . | TRBV7-6 | TGTGCCAGCAGCTTAGTGACTAGCGGGGGACAAGAGACCCAGTACTTC | CASSLVTSGGQETQYF
. | 12 | TRBJ2-3 | few | TRBV24-1 | TGTGCCACCAGTGACCGCCCAGATACGCAGTATTTT | CATSDRPDTQYF
. | 15 | TRBJ2-2 | many | TRBV19 | TGTGCCAGTAGTATTAGCCTTGTCATGACCGGGGAGCTGTTTTTT | CASSISLVMTGELFF
. | 16 | TRBJ1-5 | few | TRBV12-3/TRBV12-4 | TGTGCCAGCAGTCCCCGGATTGGAGGGATCAATCAGCCCCAGCATTTT | CASSPRIGGINQPQHF